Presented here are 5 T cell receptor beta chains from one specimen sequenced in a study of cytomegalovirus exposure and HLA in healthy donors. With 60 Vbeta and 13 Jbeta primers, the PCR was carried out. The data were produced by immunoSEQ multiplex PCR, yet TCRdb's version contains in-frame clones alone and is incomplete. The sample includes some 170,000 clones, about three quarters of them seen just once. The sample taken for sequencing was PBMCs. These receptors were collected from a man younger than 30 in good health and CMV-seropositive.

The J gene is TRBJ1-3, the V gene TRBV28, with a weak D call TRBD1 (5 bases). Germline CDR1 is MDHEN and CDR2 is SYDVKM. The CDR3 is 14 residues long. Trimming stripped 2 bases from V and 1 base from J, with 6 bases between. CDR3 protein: CASSLQGSGNTIYF. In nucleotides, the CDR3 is TGTGCCAGCAGTTTACAGGGATCTGGAAACACCATATATTTT.

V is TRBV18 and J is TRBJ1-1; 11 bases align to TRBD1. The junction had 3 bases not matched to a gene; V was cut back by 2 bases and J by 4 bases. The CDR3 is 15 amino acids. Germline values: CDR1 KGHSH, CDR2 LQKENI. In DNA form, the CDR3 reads TGTGCCAGCTCACCATTGGGACAGGGGGGCACTGAAGCTTTCTTT. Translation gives CASSPLGQGGTEAFF.

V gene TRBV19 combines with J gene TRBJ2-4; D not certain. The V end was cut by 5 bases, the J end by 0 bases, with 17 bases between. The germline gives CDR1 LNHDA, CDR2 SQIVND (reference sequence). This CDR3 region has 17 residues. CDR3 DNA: TGTGCCAGTAGTCAGGCAGGTATTATCCTAGCCAAAAACATTCAGTACTTC. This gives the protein CASSQAGIILAKNIQYF.

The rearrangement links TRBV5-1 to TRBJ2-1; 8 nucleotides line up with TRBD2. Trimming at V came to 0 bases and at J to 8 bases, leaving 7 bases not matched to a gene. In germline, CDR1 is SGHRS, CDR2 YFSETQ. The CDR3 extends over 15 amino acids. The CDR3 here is CASSLEAGAVYEQFF. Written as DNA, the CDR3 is TGCGCCAGCAGCTTGGAAGCGGGGGCGGTCTATGAGCAGTTCTTC.

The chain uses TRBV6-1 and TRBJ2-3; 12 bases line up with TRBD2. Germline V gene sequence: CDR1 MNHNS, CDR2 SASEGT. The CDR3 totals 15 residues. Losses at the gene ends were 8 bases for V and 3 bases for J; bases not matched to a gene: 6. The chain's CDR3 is CASQTSGGRTDTQYF. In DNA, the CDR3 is TGTGCCAGCCAGACTAGCGGGGGCCGAACAGATACGCAGTATTTT.